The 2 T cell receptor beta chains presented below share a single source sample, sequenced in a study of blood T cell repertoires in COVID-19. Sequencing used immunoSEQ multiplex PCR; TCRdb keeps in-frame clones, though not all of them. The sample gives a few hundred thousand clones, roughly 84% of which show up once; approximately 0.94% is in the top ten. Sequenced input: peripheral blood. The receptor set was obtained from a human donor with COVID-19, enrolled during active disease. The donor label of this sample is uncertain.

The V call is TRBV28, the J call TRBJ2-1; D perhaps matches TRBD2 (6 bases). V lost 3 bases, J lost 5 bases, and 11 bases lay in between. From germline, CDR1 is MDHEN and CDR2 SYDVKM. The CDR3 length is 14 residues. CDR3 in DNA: TGTGCCAGCAGTTTCCCGGGAGTGAACAATGAGCAGTTCTTC. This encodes CASSFPGVNNEQFF.

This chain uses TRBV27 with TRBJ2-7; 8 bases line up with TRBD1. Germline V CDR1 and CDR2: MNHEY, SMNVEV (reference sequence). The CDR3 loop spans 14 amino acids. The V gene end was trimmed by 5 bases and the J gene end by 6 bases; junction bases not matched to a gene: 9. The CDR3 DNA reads TGTGCCAGCAGTACGAGGACAGGGACGAGCGAGCAGTACTTC. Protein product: CASSTRTGTSEQYF.